The clone carrying this T cell receptor (beta chain) has just a few counts. J lost 0 bases, V lost 1 base, and 1 base had no gene match. Per germline, CDR1 SEHNR and CDR2 FQNEAQ (reference sequence). This CDR3 contains 15 residues. Per the original data handling: Amplification of reference gene primers was used by the study to estimate nucleated cell counts. TCRdb keeps only in-frame clones here, not all; method: immunoSEQ multiplex PCR. For V, J and clone size, that table is used; D and trimming come from the DNA. In the table there are 100,000 to 150,000 clones, about nine tenths of which are singletons. The sample is drawn from a study of blood T cell repertoires in COVID-19.

Sequenced: peripheral blood. V is TRBV7-9 and J is TRBJ1-2, with TRBD1 identical over 8 bases. This TCR came from a human donor in a cohort sampled during active COVID-19. DNA of the CDR3: TGTGCCAGCAGCTTAGACAGGGGGGCTAACTATGGCTACACCTTC. It encodes CASSLDRGANYGYTF.